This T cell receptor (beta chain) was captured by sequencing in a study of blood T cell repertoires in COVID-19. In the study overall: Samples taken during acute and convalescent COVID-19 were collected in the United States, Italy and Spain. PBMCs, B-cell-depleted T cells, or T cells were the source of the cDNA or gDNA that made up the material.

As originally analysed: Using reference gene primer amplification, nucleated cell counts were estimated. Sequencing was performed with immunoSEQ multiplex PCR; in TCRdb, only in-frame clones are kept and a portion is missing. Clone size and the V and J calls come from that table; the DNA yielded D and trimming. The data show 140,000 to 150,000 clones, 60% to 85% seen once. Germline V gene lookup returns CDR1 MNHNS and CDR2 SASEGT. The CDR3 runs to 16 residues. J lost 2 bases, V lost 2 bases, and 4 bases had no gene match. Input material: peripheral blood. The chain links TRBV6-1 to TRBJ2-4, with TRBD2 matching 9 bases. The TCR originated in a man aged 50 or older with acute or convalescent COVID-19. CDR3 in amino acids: CASSENLAGTKNIQYF. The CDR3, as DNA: TGTGCCAGCAGTGAAAATCTAGCGGGGACCAAAAACATTCAGTACTTC.